This T cell receptor (beta chain) is drawn from a study of T cells after yellow fever vaccination. 5'RACE template switching added a universal primer site and UMIs to TCR cDNA. TCRdb re-derived calls from the 5' RACE reads in MiXCR, one entry per CDR3 protein. This table holds about 350,000 distinct CDR3 sequences, 11% found once. This CDR3 has 13 residues. V lost 0 bases to trimming and J lost 6 bases, with 10 bases between them. Germline-derived CDR1 and CDR2 are SGHNT and YYREEE (reference sequence). Study results and limitations: Contamination by abundant bulk-population clonotypes could be present in FACS-sorted repertoires. The CD4 compartment and the CD8 compartment contained a small share of clonotypes in common. Weaker overall, the secondary response nonetheless peaked faster (day 5 versus 15).

There are a few counts of this clonotype. Its target is unknown. The material sequenced was PBMCs, taken on the day of the first yellow fever vaccination. V and J are TRBV5-4 and TRBJ2-7; a weak D match, TRBD2 (5 bases). This clonotype originated in a man younger than 30 who received the YFV17D yellow fever vaccine. The CDR3 bases are TGTGCCAGCAGCTTGGAACTAGTTACCGAGCAGTACTTC. This translates into CASSLELVTEQYF.